A selection of T cell receptor beta chains follows, all from one sample in a study of T-cell memory formation after mild COVID-19. MiXCR was run by TCRdb on the 5' RACE reads, yielding one entry per CDR3 protein. This table has approximately 440,000 distinct CDR3 sequences, approximately 20% appearing once. Sample: PBMCs or a T cell subset sorted from them (not recorded which). The receptors stem from an adult woman who had mild COVID-19 (a few samples of this study predate the infection). Cell type and time point are not known. Each CDR3 is given with its conserved first and last residue. D genes are given only for firm matches. A clone size is listed for some rows: how often the clone was seen (once, few, many), or a class if it is expanded.

cdr3_length clone_size d_call j_call v_call cdr3_nt cdr3_aa
16 NA NA TRBJ2-1 TRBV24-1 TGTGCCACCAGTGAGTGGGACGCAGGCCGCGTCAATGAGCAGTTCTTC CATSEWDAGRVNEQFF
19 NA TRBD2 TRBJ2-6 TRBV7-2 TGTGCCAGCAGCTCCCAGGGGAGCGGGGGCAGCTCTGGGGCCAACGTCCTGACTTTC CASSSQGSGGSSGANVLTF
14 many NA TRBJ1-2 TRBV7-3 TGTGCCAGCAGTCCGGGCGGCAGCCTCTATGGCTACACCTTC CASSPGGSLYGYTF
14 NA NA TRBJ1-2 TRBV12-3/TRBV12-4 TGTGCCAGCAGTTTATCGGGGGGGCTGGGCGGCTACACCTTC CASSLSGGLGGYTF
14 few NA TRBJ2-1 TRBV7-2 TGTGCCAGCAGCTTAAATTTGCAGTTTTATGAGCAGTTCTTC CASSLNLQFYEQFF
15 few NA TRBJ2-7 TRBV12-3/TRBV12-4 TGTGCCAGCAGTTTAGACCCTGGACACTTCTACGAGCAGTACTTC CASSLDPGHFYEQYF
14 NA NA TRBJ1-2 TRBV7-9 TGTGCCAGCAGCTCCAGGGACTTTCTCTATGGCTACACCTTC CASSSRDFLYGYTF
16 NA NA TRBJ1-1 TRBV5-1 TGCGCCAGCAGCTTGGCCGGGACAACGATTAACACTGAAGCTTTCTTT CASSLAGTTINTEAFF
16 NA NA TRBJ2-2 TRBV12-3/TRBV12-4 TGTGCCAGCAGTCCCTCGACCCCGGTGGGCACCGGGGAGCTGTTTTTT CASSPSTPVGTGELFF
19 few TRBD2 TRBJ2-7 TRBV4-3 TGCGCCAGCAGCCAAGATACTTCGAGGGGATTAGCGGGAGTAAGCGAGCAGTACTTC CASSQDTSRGLAGVSEQYF
13 NA NA TRBJ1-1 TRBV6-6 TGTGCCAGCACCAAAGATAAGAACACTGAAGCTTTCTTT CASTKDKNTEAFF
15 few NA TRBJ2-7 TRBV18 TGTGCCAGCTCACCGCGGGTGACAGAGGTCAGGGAGCAGTACTTC CASSPRVTEVREQYF